The 23 T cell receptor beta chains presented below share a single source sample, sequenced in a study of shared clonotypes between healthy human individuals. Method: immunoSEQ multiplex PCR; TCRdb's copy keeps in-frame clones and lacks some. Counted here are hundreds of thousands of clones, about 96% occurring once; the ten biggest clones make up roughly 0.06%. Material: naive CD4+ T cells sorted from blood. Subset specified: CD45RA+ positively selected. These receptors were collected from a woman under 40 in good health.

V is TRBV27 and J is TRBJ2-3; D remains unclear. CDR1 and CDR2 from the germline V gene are MNHEY and SMNVEV (reference sequence). The CDR3 has 13 residues. Between the trimmed V and J ends, which lost 6 bases and 2 bases, there was a span of 9 bases. The DNA of the CDR3 is TGTGCCAGCAGAAATTACCCCACAGATACGCAGTATTTT. Encoded protein: CASRNYPTDTQYF.

The V gene is TRBV28, the J gene TRBJ2-7; perhaps D is TRBD1 or TRBD2 (5 bases each). V lost 5 bases and J 6 bases, leaving 23 bases between the germline ends. Per germline, CDR1 MDHEN and CDR2 SYDVKM. The CDR3 is 16 amino acids. CDR3 amino acids: CASSLLGASRRREQYF. The CDR3 DNA reads as TGTGCCAGCAGTCTCCTAGGGGCTAGCAGGAGGCGCGAGCAGTACTTC. The variable domain in full, completed from reference TRBV28 and TRBJ2-7, reads DVKVTQSSRYLVKRTGEKVFLECVQDMDHENMFWYRQDPGLGLRLIYFSYDVKMKEKGDIPEGYSVSREKKERFSLILESASTNQTSMYLCASSLLGASRRREQYFGPGTRLTVT.

Worth noting for this clone: An end of the junction differs from the germline gene, which may be a read error. The chain has TRBV19 and TRBJ1-5; 8 nucleotides agree with TRBD1. Germline CDR1 is LNHDA and CDR2 is SQIVND (reference sequence). There are 14 residues in the CDR3. This CDR3 is CASRIGQGGQPQHF. CDR3 nucleotide sequence: TGTGCCAGTAGGATAGGACAGGGAGGCCAGCCCCAGCATTTT. The entire variable domain, with the rest obtained from reference TRBV19 and TRBJ1-5, is as follows: DGGITQSPKYLFRKEGQNVTLSCEQNLNHDAMYWYRQDPGQGLRLIYYSQIVNDFQKGDIAEGYSVSREKKESFPLTVTSAQKNPTAFYLCASRIGQGGQPQHFGDGTRLSIL.

The chain has TRBV28 and TRBJ2-7; tentatively, D is TRBD1 (5 bases). CDR3 length equals 14 residues. The germline CDR1 and CDR2 sequences are MDHEN and SYDVKM. Trimming removed 6 bases from V and 4 bases from J, with 16 bases in between. In DNA, the CDR3 is TGTGCCAGCAGCGAGCAGGGCGGAAGATACGAGCAGTACTTC. Encoded protein: CASSEQGGRYEQYF.

The chain joins TRBV11-2 to TRBJ2-7; 7 nucleotides line up with TRBD2. This CDR3 is built from 16 residues. Trimming at V came to 2 bases and at J to 0 bases, leaving 7 bases not matched to a gene. Germline CDR1 SGHAT, CDR2 FQNNGV. For the CDR3, the DNA is TGTGCCAGCAGCTTAAGACGGAGCGGGGACTCCTACGAGCAGTACTTC. Translated: CASSLRRSGDSYEQYF.

The chain uses TRBV11-2 and TRBJ2-1; D is uncertain. Trimming removed 5 bases from V and 0 bases from J, with 14 bases in between. CDR3 length: 16 residues. The germline V gene encodes CDR1 SGHAT and CDR2 FQNNGV. CDR3 coding DNA: TGTGCCAGCAGCCATGGACCCCCTGGCTCCTACAATGAGCAGTTCTTC. Amino acids: CASSHGPPGSYNEQFF.

This clone was counted a single time. The chain employs TRBV4-1 and TRBJ1-3, with a weak D call TRBD1 (6 bases). V lost 1 base and J lost 0, with 16 bases in between. The CDR3 spans 18 residues. Per germline, CDR1 MGHRA and CDR2 YSYEKL. CDR3 in DNA: TGCGCCAGCAGCCAAGGGGGTAAGGGGGTTCACTCTGGAAACACCATATATTTT. Translated, it gives CASSQGGKGVHSGNTIYF.

The V gene is TRBV7-2, the J gene TRBJ2-7; D gene uncertain. This CDR3 spans 14 amino acids. Germline V gene data show CDR1 as SGHTA and CDR2 as FQGNSA. V was cut by 5 bases and J by 1 base, with 12 bases left in between. Here the CDR3 DNA reads TGTGCCAGCAGCCTTTTCGAGGTTTCCTACGAGCAGTACTTC. This translates into CASSLFEVSYEQYF.

Only one count was recorded for this clone. This sequence joins TRBV25-1 and TRBJ2-7, with a tentative D call TRBD2 (6 bases). The V gene's germline CDR1 is MGHDK and CDR2 SYGVNS. The CDR3 is 15 residues long. The germline V and J ends were trimmed by 0 bases and 4 bases, with 13 bases remaining between them. The CDR3, as DNA: TGTGCCAGCAGTGAATACGGGGGAGGCATGTACGAGCAGTACTTC. Translation: CASSEYGGGMYEQYF.

A single count supports this clone. Other DNA sequences from this sample encode an identical CDR3 as well. The genes are TRBV5-4 and TRBJ1-1; 9 nucleotides agree with TRBD1. This CDR3 spans 15 amino acids. CDR1 is SGHNT, CDR2 YYREEE, per germline (reference sequence). After removal of 4 bases from V and 4 bases from J, the junction contained 8 bases not matched to a gene. The CDR3 nucleotides read TGTGCCAGCAGCCCAAGGGGACAGGGAATCACTGAAGCTTTCTTT. Protein: CASSPRGQGITEAFF.

The gene calls are TRBV25-1 and TRBJ2-7, with 9 bases fitting TRBD1. The V segment lost 5 bases and the J segment 4 bases; nucleotides outside the gene matches: 12. CDR1 is MGHDK, CDR2 SYGVNS, per germline. The CDR3 length is 16 residues. CDR3 DNA sequence: TGTGCCAGCAGTTCCCCCGGGACAGGGAATATGTACGAGCAGTACTTC. Protein sequence: CASSSPGTGNMYEQYF.

V and J are TRBV15 and TRBJ2-7; TRBD2 is a possible D gene (5 bases). Trimming cost V 4 bases and J 9 bases, with 22 bases left between them. Germline CDR1 reads LNHNV; CDR2 reads YYDKDF (reference sequence). This CDR3 has 15 residues. CDR3 sequence reads: CATSISPDSTSWQYF. CDR3 coding DNA: TGTGCCACCAGCATTTCCCCGGACTCCACTTCGTGGCAGTACTTC.

The chain joins TRBV5-4 to TRBJ1-1, with D possibly matching TRBD1 (6 bases). Germline CDR1 reads SGHNT; CDR2 reads YYREEE (reference sequence). With 2 bases removed from V and 10 bases from J, the gap between germline ends came to 15 bases. The CDR3 length is 13 residues. The CDR3 bases are TGTGCCAGCAGCTTCAACAGGGATCCTGCAGCTTTCTTT. Residues: CASSFNRDPAAFF.

The chain joins TRBV9 to TRBJ2-7; a possible D gene is TRBD1 (7 bases). The CDR3 extends over 15 amino acids. Per the germline V gene, CDR1 is SGDLS and CDR2 is YYNGEE. The ends were cut back, 0 bases at V and 6 bases at J, with 16 bases in the middle. The CDR3 here is CASSVEGGGGGEQYF. The DNA for the CDR3 is TGTGCCAGCAGCGTAGAAGGCGGAGGGGGCGGCGAGCAGTACTTC.

The chain carries TRBV19 and TRBJ1-1, with 9 bases aligning to TRBD1. There are 18 residues in the CDR3. The germline V gene has CDR1 LNHDA and CDR2 SQIVND (reference sequence). The V and J ends lost 3 bases and 3 bases, in that order; junction bases with no gene match: 14. DNA for the CDR3: TGTGCCAGTAGTATCGATGACAGGGGGAACTCTTGGGACACTGAAGCTTTCTTT. The encoded protein is CASSIDDRGNSWDTEAFF. Full variable domain (outside the CDR3, taken from reference TRBV19 and TRBJ1-1): DGGITQSPKYLFRKEGQNVTLSCEQNLNHDAMYWYRQDPGQGLRLIYYSQIVNDFQKGDIAEGYSVSREKKESFPLTVTSAQKNPTAFYLCASSIDDRGNSWDTEAFFGQGTRLTVV.

The chain couples TRBV5-4 to TRBJ2-5, with D perhaps assigned TRBD1 or TRBD2 (5 bases each). The CDR3 spans 15 residues. Between the trimmed V and J ends, which lost 1 base and 1 base, there was a span of 11 bases. Germline CDR1 is SGHNT and CDR2 is YYREEE (reference sequence). This chain's CDR3 is CASSLFQGVQETQYF. The DNA of the CDR3 is TGTGCCAGCAGCTTGTTTCAGGGAGTCCAAGAGACCCAGTACTTC.

The chain is built from TRBV30 and TRBJ2-1; 12 nucleotides match TRBD2. Germline CDR1 and CDR2: GTSNPN and SVGIG (reference sequence). With V trimmed by 4 bases and J by 0 bases, 7 bases remained unmatched. The CDR3 is 17 residues long. The chain's CDR3 is CAWTGTSGLGSYNEQFF. For the CDR3, the DNA is TGTGCCTGGACGGGGACTAGCGGGTTAGGCTCCTACAATGAGCAGTTCTTC.

The chain links TRBV6-6 to TRBJ2-7; 7 bases align to TRBD1. With 6 bases clipped from V and 0 bases from J, the junction kept 8 bases outside the gene matches. The CDR3 is 15 amino acids. Germline CDR1 reads MNHNY; CDR2 reads SVGAGI (reference sequence). This CDR3 is CASSYSTGISYEQYF. The CDR3 DNA sequence: TGTGCCAGCAGCTATTCGACAGGGATCTCCTACGAGCAGTACTTC.

The chain is built from TRBV7-8 and TRBJ2-7; no clear D gene. V was cut by 5 bases and J by 3 bases, with 11 bases left in between. The CDR3 contains 13 residues. The germline V gene has CDR1 SGHVS and CDR2 FQNEAQ. CDR3 sequence reads: CASSRTELYEQYF. CDR3 DNA sequence: TGTGCCAGCAGCCGAACAGAGCTCTACGAGCAGTACTTC.

This chain connects TRBV4-1 to TRBJ2-3; TRBD1 might be the D (5 bases). From germline, CDR1 is MGHRA and CDR2 YSYEKL. The CDR3 is 15 amino acids. V was clipped by 0 bases and J by 5 bases, with 12 bases between them. The CDR3 nucleotides read TGCGCCAGCAGCCAAGATGGTCAGGGTGGAGATACGCAGTATTTT. Translating it yields CASSQDGQGGDTQYF.

The CDR3 sequence: CASSMGGSAYNEQFF. In DNA, the CDR3 is TGCGCCAGCAGCATGGGCGGGAGTGCCTACAATGAGCAGTTCTTC. V and J are TRBV5-1 and TRBJ2-1; 7 positions agree with TRBD2. The germline V gene has CDR1 SGHRS and CDR2 YFSETQ. The CDR3 runs 15 residues. The ends lost 4 bases at V and 2 bases at J; junction bases unmatched: 6.

The chain carries TRBV9 and TRBJ2-3, with unresolved D. Trimming took off 4 bases at V and 4 bases at J, with 13 bases between the two ends. Per the germline V gene, CDR1 is SGDLS and CDR2 is YYNGEE. The length of the CDR3 is 14 residues. As DNA, the CDR3 is TGTGCCAGCAGCCCTCCTTGGGGTGCAGATACGCAGTATTTT. This encodes CASSPPWGADTQYF.

The J gene is TRBJ1-2, the V gene TRBV7-6; weak D call: TRBD1 (5 bases). The V end was cut by 5 bases, the J end by 0 bases, with 13 bases between. This CDR3 has 15 amino acids. Germline V lookup: CDR1 SGHVS, CDR2 FNYEAQ. In DNA form, the CDR3 reads TGTGCCAGCAGCCCCGGGGGGTTCTCTAACTATGGCTACACCTTC. It translates to CASSPGGFSNYGYTF.